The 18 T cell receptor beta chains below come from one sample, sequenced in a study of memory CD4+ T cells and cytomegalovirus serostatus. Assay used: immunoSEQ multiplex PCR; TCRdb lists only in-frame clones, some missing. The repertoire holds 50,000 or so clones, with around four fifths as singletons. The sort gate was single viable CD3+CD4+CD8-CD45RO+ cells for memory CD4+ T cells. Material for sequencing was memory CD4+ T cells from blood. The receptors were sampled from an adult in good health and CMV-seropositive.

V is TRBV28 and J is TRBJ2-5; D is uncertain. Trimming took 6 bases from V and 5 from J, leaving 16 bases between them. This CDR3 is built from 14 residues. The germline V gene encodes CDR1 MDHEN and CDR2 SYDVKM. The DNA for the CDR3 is TGTGCCAGCAGCCTCGGAGCCACGGCGGAGACCCAGTACTTC. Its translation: CASSLGATAETQYF.

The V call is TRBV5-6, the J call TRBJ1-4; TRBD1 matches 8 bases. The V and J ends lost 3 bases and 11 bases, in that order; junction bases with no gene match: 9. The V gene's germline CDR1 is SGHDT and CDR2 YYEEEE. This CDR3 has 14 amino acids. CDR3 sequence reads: CASSSGQGAGKLFF. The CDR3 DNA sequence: TGTGCCAGCAGCTCCGGACAGGGAGCAGGCAAACTGTTTTTT.

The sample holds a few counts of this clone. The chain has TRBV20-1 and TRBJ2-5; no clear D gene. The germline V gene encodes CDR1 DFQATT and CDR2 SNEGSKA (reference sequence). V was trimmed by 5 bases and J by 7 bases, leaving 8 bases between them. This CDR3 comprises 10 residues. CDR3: CSAGSVTQYF. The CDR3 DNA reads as TGCAGTGCTGGATCTGTGACCCAGTACTTC.

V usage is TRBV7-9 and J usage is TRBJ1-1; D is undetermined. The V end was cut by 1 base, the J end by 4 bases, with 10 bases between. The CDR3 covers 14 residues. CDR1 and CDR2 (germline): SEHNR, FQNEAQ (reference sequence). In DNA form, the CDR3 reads TGTGCCAGCAGCTTAGATGGGTGGAGCACTGAAGCTTTCTTT. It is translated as CASSLDGWSTEAFF.

Here the CDR3 DNA reads TGTGCCAGCAGTCAGTCGGCAGGGAGCTCTGGAAACACCATATATTTT. Amino acid sequence: CASSQSAGSSGNTIYF. J is TRBJ1-3 and V is TRBV2; a weak D match, TRBD1 (5 bases). Trimming took 5 bases from V and 0 from J, leaving 14 bases between them. Germline CDR1 reads SNHLY; CDR2 reads FYNNEI. CDR3 length: 16 residues.

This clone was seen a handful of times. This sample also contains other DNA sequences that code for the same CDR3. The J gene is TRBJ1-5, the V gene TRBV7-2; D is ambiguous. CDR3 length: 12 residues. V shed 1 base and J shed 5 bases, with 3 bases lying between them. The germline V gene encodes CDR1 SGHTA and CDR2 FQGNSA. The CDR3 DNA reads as TGTGCCAGCAGCTTAGGGGATCAGCCCCAGCATTTT. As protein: CASSLGDQPQHF.

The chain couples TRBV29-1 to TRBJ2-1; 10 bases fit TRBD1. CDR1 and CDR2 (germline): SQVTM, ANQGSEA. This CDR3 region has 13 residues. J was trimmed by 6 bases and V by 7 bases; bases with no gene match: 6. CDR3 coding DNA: TGCAGCGCCGACAGGGGGCTAAGCAATGAGCAGTTCTTC. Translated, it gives CSADRGLSNEQFF.

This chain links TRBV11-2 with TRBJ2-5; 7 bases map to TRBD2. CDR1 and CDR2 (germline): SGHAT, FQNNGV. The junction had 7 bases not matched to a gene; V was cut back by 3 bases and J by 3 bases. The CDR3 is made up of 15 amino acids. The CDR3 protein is CASSLPGLGEETQYF. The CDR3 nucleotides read TGTGCCAGCAGCTTGCCAGGACTAGGGGAAGAGACCCAGTACTTC.

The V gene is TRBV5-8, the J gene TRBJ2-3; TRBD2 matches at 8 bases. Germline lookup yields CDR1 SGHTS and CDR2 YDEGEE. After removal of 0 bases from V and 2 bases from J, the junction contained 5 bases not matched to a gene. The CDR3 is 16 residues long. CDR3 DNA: TGTGCCAGCAGCTTGGACCGGGGGGGTCCCACAGATACGCAGTATTTT. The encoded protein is CASSLDRGGPTDTQYF.

The CDR3 protein is CASSKAGRQVYEQYF. In nucleotides, the CDR3 is TGTGCCAGCAGCAAAGCGGGCAGGCAGGTCTACGAGCAGTACTTC. V usage is TRBV21-1 and J usage is TRBJ2-7; TRBD1, as called in the table, went unchecked against the DNA. TRBV21-1 corresponds to a pseudogene. CDR3 length equals 15 residues.

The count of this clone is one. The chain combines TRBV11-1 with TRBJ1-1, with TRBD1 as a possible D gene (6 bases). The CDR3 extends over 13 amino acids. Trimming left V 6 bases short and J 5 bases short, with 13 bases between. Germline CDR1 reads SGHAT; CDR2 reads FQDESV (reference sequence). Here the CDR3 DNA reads TGTGCCAGCAGTTCACAGGGTGGTACTGAAGCTTTCTTT. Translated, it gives CASSSQGGTEAFF.

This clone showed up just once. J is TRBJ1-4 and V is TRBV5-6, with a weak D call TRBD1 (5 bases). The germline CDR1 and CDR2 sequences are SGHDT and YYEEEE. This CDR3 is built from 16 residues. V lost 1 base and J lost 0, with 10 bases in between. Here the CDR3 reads CASSLTGLATNEKLFF. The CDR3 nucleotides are TGTGCCAGCAGCTTGACAGGCCTTGCAACTAATGAAAAACTGTTTTTT.

CDR3 DNA sequence: TGTGCCAGCAGCCCAGGGCGACAGGGGTCGAACACCGGGGAGCTGTTTTTT. It translates to CASSPGRQGSNTGELFF. V gene TRBV5-4 combines with J gene TRBJ2-2, with 8 bases matching TRBD1. CDR1 and CDR2 from the germline V gene are SGHNT and YYREEE (reference sequence). V dropped 4 bases and J dropped 0; count of bases not matched to a gene: 8. The CDR3 extends over 17 amino acids.

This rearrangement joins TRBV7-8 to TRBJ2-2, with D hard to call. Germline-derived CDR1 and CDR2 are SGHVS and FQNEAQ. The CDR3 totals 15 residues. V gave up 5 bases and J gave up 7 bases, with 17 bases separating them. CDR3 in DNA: TGTGCCAGCAGCAAGGGAAGGGTGTTGAACGGGGAGCTGTTTTTT. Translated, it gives CASSKGRVLNGELFF.

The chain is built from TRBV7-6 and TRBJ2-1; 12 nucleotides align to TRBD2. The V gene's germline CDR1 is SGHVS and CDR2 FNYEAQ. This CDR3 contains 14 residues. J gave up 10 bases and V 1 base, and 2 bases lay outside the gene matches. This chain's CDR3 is CASSLDLAGGEQFF. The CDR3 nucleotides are TGTGCCAGCAGCTTAGATCTAGCGGGAGGGGAGCAGTTCTTC.

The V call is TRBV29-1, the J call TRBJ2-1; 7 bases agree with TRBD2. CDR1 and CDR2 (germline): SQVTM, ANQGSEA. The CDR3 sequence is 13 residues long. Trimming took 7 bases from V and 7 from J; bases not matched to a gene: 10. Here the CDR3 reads CSAEGTNRNEQFF. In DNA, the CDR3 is TGCAGCGCCGAAGGGACTAACCGAAATGAGCAGTTCTTC.

CDR3 coding DNA: TGTGCCAGCAGCTTAGGGCGAGCGGGGACTTACGAGCAGTACTTC. Protein sequence: CASSLGRAGTYEQYF. The chain employs TRBV7-2 and TRBJ2-7; 7 bases match TRBD2. Germline assignment: CDR1 SGHTA and CDR2 FQGNSA. After removal of 1 base from V and 4 bases from J, the junction contained 7 bases not matched to a gene. This CDR3 is built from 15 residues.

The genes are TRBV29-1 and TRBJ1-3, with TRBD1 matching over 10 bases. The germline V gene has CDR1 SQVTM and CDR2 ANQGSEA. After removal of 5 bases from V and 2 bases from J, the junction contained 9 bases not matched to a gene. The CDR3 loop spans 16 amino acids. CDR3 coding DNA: TGCAGCGTTACGGATGCCGGGACAGGGGCTGGAAACACCATATATTTT. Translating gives CSVTDAGTGAGNTIYF.